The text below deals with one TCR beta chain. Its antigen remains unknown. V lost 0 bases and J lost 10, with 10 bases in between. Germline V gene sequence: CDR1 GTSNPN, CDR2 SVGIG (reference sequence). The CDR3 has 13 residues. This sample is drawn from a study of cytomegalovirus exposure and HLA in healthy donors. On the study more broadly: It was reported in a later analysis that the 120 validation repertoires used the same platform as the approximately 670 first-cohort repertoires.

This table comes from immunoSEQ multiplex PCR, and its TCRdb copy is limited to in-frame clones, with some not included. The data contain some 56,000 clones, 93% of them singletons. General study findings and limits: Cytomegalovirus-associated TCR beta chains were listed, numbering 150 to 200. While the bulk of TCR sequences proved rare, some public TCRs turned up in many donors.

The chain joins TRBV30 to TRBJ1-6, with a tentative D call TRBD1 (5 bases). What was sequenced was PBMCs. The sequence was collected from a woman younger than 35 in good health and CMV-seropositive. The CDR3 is CAWSVRGGSPLHF. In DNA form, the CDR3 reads TGTGCCTGGAGTGTACGGGGGGGATCACCCCTCCACTTT.